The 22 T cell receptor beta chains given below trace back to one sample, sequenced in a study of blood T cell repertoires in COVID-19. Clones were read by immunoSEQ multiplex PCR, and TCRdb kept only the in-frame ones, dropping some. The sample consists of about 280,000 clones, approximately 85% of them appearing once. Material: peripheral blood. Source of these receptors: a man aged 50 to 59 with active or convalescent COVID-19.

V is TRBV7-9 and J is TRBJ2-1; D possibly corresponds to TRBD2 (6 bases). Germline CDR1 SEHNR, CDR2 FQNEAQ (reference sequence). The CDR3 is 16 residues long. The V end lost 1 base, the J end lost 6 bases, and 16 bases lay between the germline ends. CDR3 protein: CASSLVRGPRVNEQFF. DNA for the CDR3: TGTGCCAGCAGCTTAGTGCGGGGCCCCCGTGTCAATGAGCAGTTCTTC.

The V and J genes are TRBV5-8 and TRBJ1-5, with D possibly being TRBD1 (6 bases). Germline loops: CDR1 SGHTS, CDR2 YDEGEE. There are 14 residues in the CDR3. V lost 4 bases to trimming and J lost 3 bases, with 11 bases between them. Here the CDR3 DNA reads TGTGCCAGCAGCGTCGGACAGATCAATCAGCCCCAGCATTTT. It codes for CASSVGQINQPQHF.

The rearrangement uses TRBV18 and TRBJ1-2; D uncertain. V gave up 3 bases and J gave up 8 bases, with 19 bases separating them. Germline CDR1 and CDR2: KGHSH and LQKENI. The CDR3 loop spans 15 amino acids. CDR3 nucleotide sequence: TGTGCCAGCTCACCTACCCCAGATCCCGCCGGGGGCTACACCTTC. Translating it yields CASSPTPDPAGGYTF.

CDR3 amino acids: CASSLDRRDDTEAFF. CDR3 DNA: TGCGCCAGCAGCTTGGATCGACGGGATGACACTGAAGCTTTCTTT. The rearrangement joins TRBV5-1 to TRBJ1-1, with D hard to call. This CDR3 has 15 residues. CDR1 SGHRS and CDR2 YFSETQ come from the germline V gene. The V gene lost 0 bases and the J gene lost 3 bases, with 12 bases spanning the gap. Full variable domain (missing parts from reference TRBV5-1 and TRBJ1-1): KAGVTQTPRYLIKTRGQQVTLSCSPISGHRSVSWYQQTPGQGLQFLFEYFSETQRNKGNFPGRFSGRQFSNSRSEMNVSTLELGDSALYLCASSLDRRDDTEAFFGQGTRLTVV.

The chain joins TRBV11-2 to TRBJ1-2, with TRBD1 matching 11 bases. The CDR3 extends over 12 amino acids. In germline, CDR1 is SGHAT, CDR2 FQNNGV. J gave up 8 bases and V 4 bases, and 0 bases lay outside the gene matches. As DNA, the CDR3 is TGTGCCAGCAGCTGGACAGGGGGCGGCTACACCTTC. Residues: CASSWTGGGYTF.

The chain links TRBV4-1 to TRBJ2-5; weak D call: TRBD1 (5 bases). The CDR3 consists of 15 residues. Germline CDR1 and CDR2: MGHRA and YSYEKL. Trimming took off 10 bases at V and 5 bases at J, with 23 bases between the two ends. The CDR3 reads CATSARQGSWETQYF. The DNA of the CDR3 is TGCGCCACCTCAGCCCGGCAGGGCTCATGGGAGACCCAGTACTTC.

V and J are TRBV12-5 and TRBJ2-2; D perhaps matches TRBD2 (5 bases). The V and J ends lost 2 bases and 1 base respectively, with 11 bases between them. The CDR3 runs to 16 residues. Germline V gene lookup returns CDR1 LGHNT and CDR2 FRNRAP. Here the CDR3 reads CASGLFPRGNTGELFF. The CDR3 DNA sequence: TGTGCTAGTGGTTTGTTCCCCCGGGGGAACACCGGGGAGCTGTTTTTT.

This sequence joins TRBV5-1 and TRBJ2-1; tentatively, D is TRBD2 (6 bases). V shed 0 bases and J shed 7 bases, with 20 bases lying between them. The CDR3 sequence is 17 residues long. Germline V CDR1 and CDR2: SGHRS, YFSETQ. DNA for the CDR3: TGCGCCAGCAGCTTGGCCCCCCTTGGGGCGGGACCGAATGAGCAGTTCTTC. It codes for CASSLAPLGAGPNEQFF.

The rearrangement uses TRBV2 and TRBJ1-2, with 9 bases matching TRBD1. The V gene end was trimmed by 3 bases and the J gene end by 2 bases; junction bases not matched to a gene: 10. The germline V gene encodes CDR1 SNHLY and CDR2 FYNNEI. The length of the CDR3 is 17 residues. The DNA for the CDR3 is TGTGCCAGCAGTGATGCCCCTGGGACAGGGACAAACTATGGCTACACCTTC. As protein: CASSDAPGTGTNYGYTF.

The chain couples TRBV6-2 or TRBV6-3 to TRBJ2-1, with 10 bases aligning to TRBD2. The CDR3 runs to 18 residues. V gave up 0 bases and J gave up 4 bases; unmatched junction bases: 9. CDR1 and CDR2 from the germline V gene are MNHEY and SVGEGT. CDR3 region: CASSYSILRLAGYNEQFF. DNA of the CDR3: TGTGCCAGCAGTTACTCGATACTGAGACTAGCGGGTTACAATGAGCAGTTCTTC.

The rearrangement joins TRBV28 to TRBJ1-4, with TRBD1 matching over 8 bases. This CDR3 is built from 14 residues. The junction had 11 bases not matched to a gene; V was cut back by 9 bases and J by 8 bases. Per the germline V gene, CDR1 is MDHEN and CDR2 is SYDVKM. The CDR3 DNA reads TGTGCCAGTAAATTGACAGGGGCGGGGGAAAAACTGTTTTTT. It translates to CASKLTGAGEKLFF.

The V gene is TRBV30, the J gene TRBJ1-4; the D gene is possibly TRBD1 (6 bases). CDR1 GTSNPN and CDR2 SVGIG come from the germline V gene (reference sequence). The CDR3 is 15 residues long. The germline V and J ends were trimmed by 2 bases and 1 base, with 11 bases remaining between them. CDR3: CAWSPGAGTNEKLFF. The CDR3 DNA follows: TGTGCCTGGAGTCCAGGGGCCGGAACTAATGAAAAACTGTTTTTT.

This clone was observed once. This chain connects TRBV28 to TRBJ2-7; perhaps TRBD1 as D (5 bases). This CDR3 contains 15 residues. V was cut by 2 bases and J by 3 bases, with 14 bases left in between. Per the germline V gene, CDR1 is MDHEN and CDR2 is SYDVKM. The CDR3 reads CASSLPRVGLYEQYF. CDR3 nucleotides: TGTGCCAGCAGTTTACCCAGGGTGGGTCTCTACGAGCAGTACTTC.

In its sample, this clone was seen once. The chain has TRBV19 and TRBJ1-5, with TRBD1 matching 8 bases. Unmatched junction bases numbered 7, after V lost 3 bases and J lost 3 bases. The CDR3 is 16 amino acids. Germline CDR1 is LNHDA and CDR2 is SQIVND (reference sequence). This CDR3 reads CASSITGTGNNQPQHF. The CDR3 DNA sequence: TGTGCCAGTAGTATTACCGGGACAGGTAACAATCAGCCCCAGCATTTT.

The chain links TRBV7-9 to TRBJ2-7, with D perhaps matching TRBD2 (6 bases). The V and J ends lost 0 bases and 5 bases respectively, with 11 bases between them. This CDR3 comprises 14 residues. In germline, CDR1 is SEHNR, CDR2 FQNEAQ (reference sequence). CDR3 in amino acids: CASSLAGLWDEQYF. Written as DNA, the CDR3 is TGTGCCAGCAGCTTAGCGGGACTCTGGGACGAGCAGTACTTC.

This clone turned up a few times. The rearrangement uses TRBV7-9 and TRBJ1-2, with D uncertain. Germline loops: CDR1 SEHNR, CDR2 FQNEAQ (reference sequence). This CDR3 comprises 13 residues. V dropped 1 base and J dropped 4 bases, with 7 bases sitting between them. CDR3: CASSLGEAYGYTF. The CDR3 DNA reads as TGTGCCAGCAGCTTAGGAGAGGCCTATGGCTACACCTTC.

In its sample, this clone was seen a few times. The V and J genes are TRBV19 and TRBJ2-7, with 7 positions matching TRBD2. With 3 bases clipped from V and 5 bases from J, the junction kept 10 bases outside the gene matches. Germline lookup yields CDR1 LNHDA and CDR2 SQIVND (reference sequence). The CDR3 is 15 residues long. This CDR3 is CASSMLGGSFHEQYF. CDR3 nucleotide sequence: TGTGCCAGTAGTATGCTGGGCGGGAGTTTCCACGAGCAGTACTTC.

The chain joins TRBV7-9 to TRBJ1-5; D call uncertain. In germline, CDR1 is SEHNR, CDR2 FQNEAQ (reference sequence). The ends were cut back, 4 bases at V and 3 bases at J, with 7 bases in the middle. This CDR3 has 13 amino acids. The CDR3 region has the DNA TGTGCCAGCAGCTCGCGGGACAATCAGCCCCAGCATTTT. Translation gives CASSSRDNQPQHF.

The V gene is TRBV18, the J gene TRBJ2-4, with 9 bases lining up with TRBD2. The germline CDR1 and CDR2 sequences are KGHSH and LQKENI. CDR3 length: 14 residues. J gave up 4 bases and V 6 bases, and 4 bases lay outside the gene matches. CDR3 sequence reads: CASSPSGGKNIQYF. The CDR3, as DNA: TGTGCCAGCTCGCCGAGCGGGGGGAAAAACATTCAGTACTTC.

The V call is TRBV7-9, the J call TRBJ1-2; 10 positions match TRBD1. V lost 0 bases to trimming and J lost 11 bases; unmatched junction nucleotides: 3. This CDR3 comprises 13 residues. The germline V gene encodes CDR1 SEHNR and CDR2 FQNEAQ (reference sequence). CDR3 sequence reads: CASSLAPGQGYTF. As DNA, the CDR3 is TGTGCCAGCAGCTTAGCTCCGGGACAGGGGTACACCTTC.

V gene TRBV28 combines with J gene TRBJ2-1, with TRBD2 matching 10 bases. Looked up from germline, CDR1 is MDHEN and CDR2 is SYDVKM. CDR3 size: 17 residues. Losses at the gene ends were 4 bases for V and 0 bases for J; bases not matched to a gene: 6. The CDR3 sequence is CASSSPSSGSSYNEQFF. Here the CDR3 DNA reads TGTGCCAGCAGTTCCCCGTCTAGCGGGAGCTCCTACAATGAGCAGTTCTTC.

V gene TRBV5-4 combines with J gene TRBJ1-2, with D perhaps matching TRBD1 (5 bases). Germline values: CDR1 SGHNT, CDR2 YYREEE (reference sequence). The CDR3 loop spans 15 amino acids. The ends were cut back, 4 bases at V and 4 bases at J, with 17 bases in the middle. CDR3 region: CASSPAGNVGYGYTF. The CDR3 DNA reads TGTGCCAGCAGCCCTGCAGGGAATGTGGGCTATGGCTACACCTTC.